A single sample is the source of the 3 T cell receptor beta chains below, sequenced in a study of blood T cell repertoires in COVID-19. Only in-frame clones appear in the TCRdb table, and some are missing; sequencing was by immunoSEQ multiplex PCR. The sample has 60,000 or so clones; 80% to 85% are singletons. Sequencing was done on a sample of peripheral blood. These receptors came from a human donor in a cohort sampled during active COVID-19.

The rearrangement joins TRBV25-1 to TRBJ2-5, with 10 bases aligning to TRBD1. V was clipped by 2 bases and J by 3 bases; unmatched bases: 3. From germline, CDR1 is MGHDK and CDR2 SYGVNS. The CDR3 extends over 15 amino acids. In nucleotides, the CDR3 is TGTGCCAGCAGTGAAGGGACAGGGGTAAAAGAGACCCAGTACTTC. Translating gives CASSEGTGVKETQYF.

This sequence joins TRBV30 and TRBJ1-1; no clear D. The CDR3 runs to 13 residues. V was clipped by 3 bases and J by 1 base, with 9 bases between them. Germline CDR1 reads GTSNPN; CDR2 reads SVGIG (reference sequence). The CDR3: CAWRPRGNTEAFF. The CDR3 nucleotides read TGTGCCTGGAGACCCCGCGGGAACACTGAAGCTTTCTTT.

The chain uses TRBV30 and TRBJ1-6; the D is unclear. The CDR3 totals 13 residues. Germline V gene lookup returns CDR1 GTSNPN and CDR2 SVGIG (reference sequence). Trimming took 3 bases from V and 1 from J, leaving 4 bases between them. The CDR3 here is CAWRRSYNSPLHF. CDR3 in DNA: TGTGCCTGGAGACGGTCCTATAATTCACCCCTCCACTTT.